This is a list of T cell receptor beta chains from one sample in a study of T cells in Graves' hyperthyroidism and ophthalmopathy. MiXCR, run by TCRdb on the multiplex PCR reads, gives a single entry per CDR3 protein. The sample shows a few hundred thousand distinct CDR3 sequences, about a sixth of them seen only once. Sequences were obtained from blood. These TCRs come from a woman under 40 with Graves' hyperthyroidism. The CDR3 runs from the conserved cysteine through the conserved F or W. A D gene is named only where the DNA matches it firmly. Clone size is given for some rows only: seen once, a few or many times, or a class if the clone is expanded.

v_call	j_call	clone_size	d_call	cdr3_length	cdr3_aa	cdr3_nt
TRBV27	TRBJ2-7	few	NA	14	CASSLARGNYEQYF	TGTGCCAGCAGTCTGGCTAGGGGGAACTACGAGCAGTACTTC
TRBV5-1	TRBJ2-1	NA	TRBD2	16	CASSLGAGGDYNEQFF	TGCGCCAGCAGCTTGGGGGCGGGAGGGGATTACAATGAGCAGTTCTTC
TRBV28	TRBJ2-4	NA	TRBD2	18	CASTFTAIAGIAKNIQYF	TGTGCCAGCACCTTTACCGCGATAGCGGGTATAGCCAAAAACATTCAGTACTTC
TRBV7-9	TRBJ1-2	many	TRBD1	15	CASSPRDSPNYGYTF	TGTGCCAGCAGCCCAAGGGACAGCCCTAACTATGGCTACACCTTC
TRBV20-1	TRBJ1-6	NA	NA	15	CSARDLRGRGSPLHF	TGCAGTGCTAGAGATCTCAGGGGCAGAGGTTCACCCCTCCACTTT
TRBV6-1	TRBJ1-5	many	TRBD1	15	CASRPGQGADQPQHF	TGTGCCAGCAGACCGGGACAGGGGGCCGATCAGCCCCAGCATTTT
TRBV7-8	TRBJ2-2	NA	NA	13	CASSLRGNGELFF	TGTGCCAGCAGCTTAAGGGGGAACGGGGAGCTGTTTTTT
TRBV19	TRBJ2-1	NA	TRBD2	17	CASSIDCGTSGYNEQFF	TGTGCCAGTAGTATAGATTGCGGGACTAGCGGTTACAATGAGCAGTTCTTC
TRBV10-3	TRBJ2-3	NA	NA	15	CATRRKGPSTDTQYF	TGTGCCACCCGCCGCAAAGGTCCTAGCACAGATACGCAGTATTTT
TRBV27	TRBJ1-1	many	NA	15	CASTWGAGGGTEAFF	TGTGCCAGCACCTGGGGGGCCGGAGGGGGGACTGAAGCTTTCTTT
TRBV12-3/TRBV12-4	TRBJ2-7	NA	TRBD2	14	CASSFSSGRREQYF	TGTGCCAGCAGTTTTTCTAGCGGGAGACGCGAGCAGTACTTC
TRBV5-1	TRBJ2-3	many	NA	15	CASSLNSGPTDTQYF	TGCGCCAGCAGCTTGAATAGCGGCCCCACAGATACGCAGTATTTT
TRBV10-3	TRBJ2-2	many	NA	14	CAIREGPNTGELFF	TGTGCCATCAGGGAGGGCCCGAACACCGGGGAGCTGTTTTTT
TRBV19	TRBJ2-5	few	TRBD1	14	CASSMRDRVETQYF	TGTGCCAGTAGTATGAGGGACAGGGTGGAGACCCAGTACTTC
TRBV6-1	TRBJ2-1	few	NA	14	CASSRDPSYNEQFF	TGTGCCAGCTCGCGGGACCCCTCCTACAATGAGCAGTTCTTC
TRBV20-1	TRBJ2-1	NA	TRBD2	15	CSANSGLAGSGEQFF	TGCAGTGCTAATTCGGGACTAGCGGGATCGGGGGAGCAGTTCTTC
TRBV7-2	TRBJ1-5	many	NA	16	CASSPMGLTGNQPQHF	TGTGCCAGCAGCCCGATGGGTTTGACAGGTAATCAGCCCCAGCATTTT
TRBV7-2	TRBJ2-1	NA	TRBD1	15	CASSPTGVPYNEQFF	TGCGCCAGCAGCCCAACAGGGGTGCCTTACAATGAGCAGTTCTTC
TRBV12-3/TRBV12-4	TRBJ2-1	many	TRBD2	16	CASSLAVGGPGNEQFF	TGTGCCAGCAGTTTAGCGGTGGGAGGGCCCGGGAATGAGCAGTTCTTC
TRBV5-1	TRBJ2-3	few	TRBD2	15	CASRLAGGATDTQYF	TGCGCCAGCAGATTAGCGGGAGGGGCCACAGATACGCAGTATTTT
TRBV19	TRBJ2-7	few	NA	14	CASKRDTASYEQYF	TGTGCCAGTAAGAGGGATACAGCCTCCTACGAGCAGTACTTC
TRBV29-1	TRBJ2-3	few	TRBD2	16	CSVEGSVGGRTDTQYF	TGCAGCGTTGAAGGGTCGGTAGGCGGGAGAACAGATACGCAGTATTTT
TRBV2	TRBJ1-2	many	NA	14	CASSESNRESVNTF	TGTGCCAGCAGTGAGAGTAACAGGGAGAGCGTCAACACCTTC
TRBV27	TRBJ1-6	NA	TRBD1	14	CASSWGQGNSPLHF	TGTGCCAGCAGTTGGGGACAGGGGAATTCACCCCTCCACTTT
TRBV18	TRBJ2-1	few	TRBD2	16	CASSPEAGAFYNEQFF	TGTGCCAGCTCACCCGAGGCGGGAGCGTTTTACAATGAGCAGTTCTTC
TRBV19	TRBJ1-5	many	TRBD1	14	CASSMRQGGQPQHF	TGTGCCAGTAGTATGCGACAGGGGGGTCAGCCCCAGCATTTT
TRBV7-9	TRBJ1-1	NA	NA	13	CASSLGGAPEAFF	TGTGCCAGCAGCTTAGGGGGGGCTCCTGAAGCTTTCTTT
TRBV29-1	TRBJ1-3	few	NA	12	CSVEEGVNTIYF	TGCAGCGTTGAAGAGGGGGTAAACACCATATATTTT
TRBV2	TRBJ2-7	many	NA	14	CASSRQGGVGEQYF	TGTGCCAGCAGTAGACAGGGAGGGGTGGGCGAGCAGTACTTC
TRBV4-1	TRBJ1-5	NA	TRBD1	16	CASSQPGQGLSQPQHF	TGCGCCAGCAGCCAGCCGGGACAGGGGTTAAGTCAGCCCCAGCATTTT
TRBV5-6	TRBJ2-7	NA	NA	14	CASSLGPSPYEQYF	TGTGCCAGCAGCTTGGGACCCTCCCCCTACGAGCAGTACTTC
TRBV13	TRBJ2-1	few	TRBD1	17	CASSSVTQRDRAHEQFF	TGTGCCAGCAGCTCCGTCACTCAGCGGGACAGGGCCCATGAGCAGTTCTTC
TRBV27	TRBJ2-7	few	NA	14	CASSPRGEAYEQYF	TGTGCCAGCAGCCCCCGCGGGGAAGCCTACGAGCAGTACTTC
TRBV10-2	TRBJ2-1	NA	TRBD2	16	CASTTSGSGTYDEQFF	TGCGCCAGCACTACTAGCGGGAGTGGAACATACGATGAGCAGTTCTTC
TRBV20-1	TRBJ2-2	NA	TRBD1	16	CSARPTGQANTGELFF	TGCAGTGCTAGGCCGACCGGACAGGCGAACACCGGGGAGCTGTTTTTT
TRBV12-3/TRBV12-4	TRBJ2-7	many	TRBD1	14	CASSPQTGSYEQYF	TGTGCCAGCAGTCCACAGACAGGGAGCTACGAGCAGTACTTC
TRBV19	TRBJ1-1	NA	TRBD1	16	CASSIAETGLNTEAFF	TGTGCCAGTAGTATTGCCGAGACAGGGTTGAACACTGAAGCTTTCTTT
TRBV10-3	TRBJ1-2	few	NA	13	CAIGQDPSGGYTF	TGTGCCATCGGCCAAGACCCCAGCGGGGGCTACACCTTC
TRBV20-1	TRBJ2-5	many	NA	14	CSTKDGLYQETQYF	TGCAGTACCAAGGACGGGCTGTACCAAGAGACCCAGTACTTC
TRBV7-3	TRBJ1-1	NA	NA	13	CASSSGTITEAFF	TGTGCCAGCAGCTCAGGGACAATCACTGAAGCTTTCTTT
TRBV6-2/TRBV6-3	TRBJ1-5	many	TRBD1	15	CASSRDRGPGQPQHF	TGTGCCAGCAGTAGAGACAGGGGGCCAGGTCAGCCCCAGCATTTT